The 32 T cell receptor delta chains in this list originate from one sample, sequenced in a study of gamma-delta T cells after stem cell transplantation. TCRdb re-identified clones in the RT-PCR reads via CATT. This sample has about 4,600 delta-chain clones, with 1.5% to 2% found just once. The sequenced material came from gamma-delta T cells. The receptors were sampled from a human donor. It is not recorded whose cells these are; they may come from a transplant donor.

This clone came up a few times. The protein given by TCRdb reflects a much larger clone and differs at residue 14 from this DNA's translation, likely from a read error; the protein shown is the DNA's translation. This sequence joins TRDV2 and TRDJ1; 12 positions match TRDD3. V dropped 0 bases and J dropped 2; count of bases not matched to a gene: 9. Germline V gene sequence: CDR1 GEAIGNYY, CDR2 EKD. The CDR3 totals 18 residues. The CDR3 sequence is CACDTILGDTLLTDKLIF. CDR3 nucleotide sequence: TGTGCCTGTGACACCATACTGGGGGATACTCTACTTACCGATAAACTCATCTTT.

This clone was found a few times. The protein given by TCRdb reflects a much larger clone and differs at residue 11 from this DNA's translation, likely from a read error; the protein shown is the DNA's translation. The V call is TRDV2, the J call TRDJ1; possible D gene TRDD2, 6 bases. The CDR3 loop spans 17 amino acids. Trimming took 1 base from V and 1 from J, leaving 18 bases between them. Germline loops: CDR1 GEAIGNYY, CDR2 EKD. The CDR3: CACDTLLPRKGTDKLIF. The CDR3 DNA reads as TGTGCCTGTGACACTCTCCTTCCCCGGAAAGGCACCGATAAACTCATCTTT.

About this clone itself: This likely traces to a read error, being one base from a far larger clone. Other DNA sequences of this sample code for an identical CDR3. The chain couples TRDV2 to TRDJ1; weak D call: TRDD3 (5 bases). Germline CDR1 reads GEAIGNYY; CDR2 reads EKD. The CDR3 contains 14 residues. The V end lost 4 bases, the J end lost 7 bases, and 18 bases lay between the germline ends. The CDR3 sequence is CACEPLTPGVKLIF. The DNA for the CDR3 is TGTGCCTGTGAACCCCTAACTCCGGGGGTTAAACTCATCTTT.

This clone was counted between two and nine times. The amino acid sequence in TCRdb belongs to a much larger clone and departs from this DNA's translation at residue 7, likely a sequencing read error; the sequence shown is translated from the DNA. The CDR3 is CACDTVRGDTRRSENKLIF. The CDR3 DNA sequence: TGTGCCTGTGACACGGTACGGGGGGACACCAGGAGGTCTGAGAATAAACTCATCTTT. The chain employs TRDV2 and TRDJ1; D perhaps matches TRDD3 (6 bases). From germline, CDR1 is GEAIGNYY and CDR2 EKD. V was clipped by 1 base and J by 6 bases, with 29 bases between them. This CDR3 comprises 19 residues.

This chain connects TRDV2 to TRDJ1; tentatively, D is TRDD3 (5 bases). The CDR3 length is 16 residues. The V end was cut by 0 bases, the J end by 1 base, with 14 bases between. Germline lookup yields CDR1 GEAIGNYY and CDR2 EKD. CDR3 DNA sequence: TGTGCCTGTGACACCGTTGGGAGGGGAACCACCGATAAACTCATCTTT. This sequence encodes CACDTVGRGTTDKLIF.

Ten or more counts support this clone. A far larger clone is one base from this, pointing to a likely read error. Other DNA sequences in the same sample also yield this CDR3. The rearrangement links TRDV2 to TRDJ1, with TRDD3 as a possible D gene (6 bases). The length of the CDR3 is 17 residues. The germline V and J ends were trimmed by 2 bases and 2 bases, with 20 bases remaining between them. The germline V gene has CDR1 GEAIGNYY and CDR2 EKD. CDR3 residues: CACDKVGAPVVTDKLIF. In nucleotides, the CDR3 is TGTGCCTGTGACAAAGTGGGGGCCCCAGTTGTGACCGATAAACTCATCTTT.

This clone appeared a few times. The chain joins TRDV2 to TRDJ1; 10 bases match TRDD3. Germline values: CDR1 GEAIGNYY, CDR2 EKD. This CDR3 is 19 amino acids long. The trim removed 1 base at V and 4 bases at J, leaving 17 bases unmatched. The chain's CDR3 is CACDTVYGGDTPSGDKLIF. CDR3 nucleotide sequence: TGTGCCTGTGACACGGTCTATGGGGGGGATACGCCGTCTGGCGATAAACTCATCTTT.

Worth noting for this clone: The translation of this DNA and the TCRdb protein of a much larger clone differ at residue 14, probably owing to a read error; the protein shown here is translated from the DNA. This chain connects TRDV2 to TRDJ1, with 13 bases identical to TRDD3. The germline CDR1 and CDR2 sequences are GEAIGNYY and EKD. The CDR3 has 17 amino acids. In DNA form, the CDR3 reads TGTGCCTGTGACGCCTTACTGGGGGATACGTACACCGATAGACTCATCTTT. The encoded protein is CACDALLGDTYTDRLIF.

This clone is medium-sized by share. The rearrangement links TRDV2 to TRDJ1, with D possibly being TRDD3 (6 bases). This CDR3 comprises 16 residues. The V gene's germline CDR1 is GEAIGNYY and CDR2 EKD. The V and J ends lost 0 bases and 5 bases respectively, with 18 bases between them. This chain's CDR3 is CACDTVEATGKDKLIF. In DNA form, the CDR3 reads TGTGCCTGTGACACCGTGGAGGCAACTGGGAAAGATAAACTCATCTTT.

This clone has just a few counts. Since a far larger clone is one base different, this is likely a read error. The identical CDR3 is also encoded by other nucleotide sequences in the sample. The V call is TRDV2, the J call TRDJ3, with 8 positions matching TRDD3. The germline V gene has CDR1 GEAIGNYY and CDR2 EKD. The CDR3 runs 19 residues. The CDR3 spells CACDTVGDTSSWDTRQMFF. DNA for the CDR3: TGTGCCTGTGACACCGTAGGGGATACCAGCTCCTGGGACACCAGACAGATGTTTTTC.

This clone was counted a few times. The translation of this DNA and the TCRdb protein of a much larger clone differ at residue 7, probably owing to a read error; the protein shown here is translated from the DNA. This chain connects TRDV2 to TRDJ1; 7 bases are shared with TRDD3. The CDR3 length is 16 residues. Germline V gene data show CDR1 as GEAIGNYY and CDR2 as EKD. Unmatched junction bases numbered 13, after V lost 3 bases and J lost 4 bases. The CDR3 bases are TGTGCCTGTGACTCCATAGCGGGGGATGGCCGCGATAAACTCATCTTT. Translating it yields CACDSIAGDGRDKLIF.

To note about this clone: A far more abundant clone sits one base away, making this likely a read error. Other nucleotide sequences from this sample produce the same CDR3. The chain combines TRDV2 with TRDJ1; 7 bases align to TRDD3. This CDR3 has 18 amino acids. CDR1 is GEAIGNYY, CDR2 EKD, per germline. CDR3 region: CACEPLTLLGIHTDKLIF. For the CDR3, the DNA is TGTGCCTGTGAACCTCTAACCTTACTGGGGATCCACACCGACAAACTCATCTTT.

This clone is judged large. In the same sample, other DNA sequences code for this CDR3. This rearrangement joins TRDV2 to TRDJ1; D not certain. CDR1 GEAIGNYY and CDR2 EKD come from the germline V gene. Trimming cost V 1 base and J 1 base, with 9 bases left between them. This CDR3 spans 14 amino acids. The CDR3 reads CACDTLESTDKLIF. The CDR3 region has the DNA TGTGCCTGTGACACACTTGAGAGCACCGATAAACTCATCTTT.

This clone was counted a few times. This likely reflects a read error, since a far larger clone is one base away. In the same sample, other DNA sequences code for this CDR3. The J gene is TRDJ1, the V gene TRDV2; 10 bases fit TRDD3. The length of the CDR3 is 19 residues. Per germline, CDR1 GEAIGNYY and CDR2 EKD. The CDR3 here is CACDPLLGDPGGETDKLIF. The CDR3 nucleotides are TGTGCCTGTGACCCTTTACTGGGGGATCCTGGAGGGGAAACCGATAAGCTCATCTTT.

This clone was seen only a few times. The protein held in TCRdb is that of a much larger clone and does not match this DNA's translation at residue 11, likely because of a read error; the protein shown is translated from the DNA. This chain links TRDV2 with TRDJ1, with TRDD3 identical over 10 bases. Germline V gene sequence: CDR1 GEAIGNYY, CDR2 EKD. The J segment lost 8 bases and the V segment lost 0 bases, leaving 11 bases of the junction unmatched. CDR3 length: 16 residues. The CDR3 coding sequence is TGTGCCTGTGACACCTTAAGTGGGGGATACACGTGGAAACTCATCTTT. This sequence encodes CACDTLSGGYTWKLIF.

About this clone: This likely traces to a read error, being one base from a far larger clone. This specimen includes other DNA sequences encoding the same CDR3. The CDR3 coding sequence is TGCGCCTGTGACCCTTTAAAGGCCGATAAACTCATCTTT. This encodes CACDPLKADKLIF. V gene TRDV2 combines with J gene TRDJ1; D remains ambiguous. Germline CDR1 GEAIGNYY, CDR2 EKD. The CDR3 runs to 13 residues.

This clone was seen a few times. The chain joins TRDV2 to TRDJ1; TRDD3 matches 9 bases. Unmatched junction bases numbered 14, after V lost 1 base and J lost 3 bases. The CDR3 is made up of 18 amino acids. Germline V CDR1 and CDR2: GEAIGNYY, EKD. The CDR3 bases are TGTGCCTGTGACACGGTCTATGGGGGGGATACTAAGCCCGATAAACTCATCTTT. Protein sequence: CACDTVYGGDTKPDKLIF.

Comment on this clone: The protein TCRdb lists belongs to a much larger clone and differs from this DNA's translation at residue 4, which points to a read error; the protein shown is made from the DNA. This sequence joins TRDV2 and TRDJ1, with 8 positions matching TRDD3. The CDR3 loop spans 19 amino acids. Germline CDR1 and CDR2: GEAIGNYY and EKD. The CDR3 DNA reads TGTGCCTGTGGCACCGTTATTGGGTGGGGGATTTACCCGGCCGATAAACTCATCTTT. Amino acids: CACGTVIGWGIYPADKLIF.

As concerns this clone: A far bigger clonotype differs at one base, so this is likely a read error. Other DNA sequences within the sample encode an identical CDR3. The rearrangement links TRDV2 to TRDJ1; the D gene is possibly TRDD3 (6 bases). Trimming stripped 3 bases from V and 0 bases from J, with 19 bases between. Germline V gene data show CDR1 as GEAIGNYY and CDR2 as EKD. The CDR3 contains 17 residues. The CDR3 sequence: CACDVLGDREYTDKLIF. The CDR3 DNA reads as TGTGCCTGTGACGTACTGGGAGATAGGGAGTACACCGATAAACTCATCTTT.

This CDR3 is CACDGIGGYAGDKLIF. The CDR3 nucleotides read TGTGCCTGTGACGGAATTGGGGGATACGCCGGCGATAAACTCATCTTT. J is TRDJ1 and V is TRDV2, with 11 bases lining up with TRDD3. Germline assignment: CDR1 GEAIGNYY and CDR2 EKD. The CDR3 runs to 16 residues. J lost 4 bases, V lost 3 bases, and 9 bases had no gene match.

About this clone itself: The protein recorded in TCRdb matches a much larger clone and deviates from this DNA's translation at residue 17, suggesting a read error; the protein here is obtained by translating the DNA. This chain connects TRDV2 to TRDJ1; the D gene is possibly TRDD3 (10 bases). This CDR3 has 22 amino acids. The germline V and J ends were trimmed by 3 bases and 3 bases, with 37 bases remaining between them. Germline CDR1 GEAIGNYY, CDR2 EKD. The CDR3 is CACDPLPTSVLGDEGKADKLIF. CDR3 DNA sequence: TGTGCCTGTGACCCCCTTCCTACGAGCGTACTGGGGGATGAAGGTAAGGCCGATAAACTCATCTTT.

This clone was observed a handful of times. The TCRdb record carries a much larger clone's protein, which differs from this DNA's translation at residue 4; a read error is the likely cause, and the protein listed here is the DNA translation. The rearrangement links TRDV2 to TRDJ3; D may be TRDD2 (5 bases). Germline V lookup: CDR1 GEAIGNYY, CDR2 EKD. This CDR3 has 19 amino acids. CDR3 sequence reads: CACGTASSPSGWDTRQMFF. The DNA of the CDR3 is TGTGCCTGTGGCACCGCGAGTAGTCCTTCTGGCTGGGACACCCGACAGATGTTTTTC.

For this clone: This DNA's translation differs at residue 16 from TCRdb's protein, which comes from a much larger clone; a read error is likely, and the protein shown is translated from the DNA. DNA for the CDR3: TGTGCCTGTGACCCCGCTGGGGGATACGGGACAAGGACCGATAAACCCATCTTT. This translates into CACDPAGGYGTRTDKPIF. V usage is TRDV2 and J usage is TRDJ1; 12 bases fit TRDD3. This CDR3 has 18 amino acids. Per germline, CDR1 GEAIGNYY and CDR2 EKD.

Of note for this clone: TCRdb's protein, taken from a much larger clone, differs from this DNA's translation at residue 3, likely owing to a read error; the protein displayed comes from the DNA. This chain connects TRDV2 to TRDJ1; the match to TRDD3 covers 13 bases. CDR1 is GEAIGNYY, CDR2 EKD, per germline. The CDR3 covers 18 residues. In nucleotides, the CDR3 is TGTGCCCGTGACACCGTTTCGACTGGGGGATACGACACCGATAAACTCATCTTT. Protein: CARDTVSTGGYDTDKLIF.

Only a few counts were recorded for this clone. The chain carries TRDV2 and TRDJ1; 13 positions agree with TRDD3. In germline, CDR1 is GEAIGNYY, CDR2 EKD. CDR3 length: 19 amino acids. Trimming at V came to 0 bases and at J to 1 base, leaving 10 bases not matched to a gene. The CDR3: CACDTLLGDTRGATDKLIF. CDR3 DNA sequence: TGTGCCTGTGACACCTTACTGGGGGATACGCGGGGGGCCACCGATAAACTCATCTTT.

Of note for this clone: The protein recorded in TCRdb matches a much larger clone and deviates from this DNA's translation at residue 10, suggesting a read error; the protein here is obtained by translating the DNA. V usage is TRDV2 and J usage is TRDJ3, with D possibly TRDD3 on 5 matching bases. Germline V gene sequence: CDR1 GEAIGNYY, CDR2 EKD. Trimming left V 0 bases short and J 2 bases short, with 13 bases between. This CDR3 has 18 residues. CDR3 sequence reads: CACDTGWVSPWDTRQMFF. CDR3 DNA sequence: TGTGCCTGTGACACCGGCTGGGTTAGCCCCTGGGACACCCGACAGATGTTTTTC.

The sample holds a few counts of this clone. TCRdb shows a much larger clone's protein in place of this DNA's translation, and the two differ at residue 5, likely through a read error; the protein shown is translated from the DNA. The CDR3 sequence: CACYLITGGYVDKLIF. The CDR3 nucleotides are TGTGCCTGTTATTTGATTACTGGGGGATATGTCGATAAACTCATCTTT. The chain recombines TRDV2 with TRDJ1, with 11 positions matching TRDD3. Per germline, CDR1 GEAIGNYY and CDR2 EKD. The CDR3 totals 16 residues. The J segment lost 4 bases and the V segment lost 6 bases, leaving 12 bases of the junction unmatched.

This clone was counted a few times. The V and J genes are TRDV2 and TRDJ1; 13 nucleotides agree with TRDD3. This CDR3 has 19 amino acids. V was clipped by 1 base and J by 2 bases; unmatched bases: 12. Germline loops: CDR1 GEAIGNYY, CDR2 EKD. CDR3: CACDTILLGDTHGTDKLIF. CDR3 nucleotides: TGTGCCTGTGACACAATATTACTGGGGGATACGCACGGAACCGATAAACTCATCTTT.

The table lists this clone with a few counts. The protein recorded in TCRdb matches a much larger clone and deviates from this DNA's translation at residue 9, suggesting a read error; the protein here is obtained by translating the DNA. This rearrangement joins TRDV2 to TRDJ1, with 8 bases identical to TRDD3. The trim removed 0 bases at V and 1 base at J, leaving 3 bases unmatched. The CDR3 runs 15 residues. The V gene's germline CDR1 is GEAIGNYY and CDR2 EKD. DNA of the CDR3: TGTGCCTGTGACACCCTGGGGGAACGCACCGATAAACTCATCTTT. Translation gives CACDTLGERTDKLIF.

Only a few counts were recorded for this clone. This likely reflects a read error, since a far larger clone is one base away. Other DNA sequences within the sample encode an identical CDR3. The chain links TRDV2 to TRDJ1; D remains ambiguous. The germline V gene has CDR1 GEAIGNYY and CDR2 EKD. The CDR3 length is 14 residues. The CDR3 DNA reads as TGTGCCTGTGTACCCTTGACAGGCACCGATAAGCTCATCTTT. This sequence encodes CACVPLTGTDKLIF.

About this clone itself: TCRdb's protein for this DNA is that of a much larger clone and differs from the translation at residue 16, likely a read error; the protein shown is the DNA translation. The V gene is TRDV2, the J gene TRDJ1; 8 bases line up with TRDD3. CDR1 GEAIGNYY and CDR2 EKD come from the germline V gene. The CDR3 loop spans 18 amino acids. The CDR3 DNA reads TGTGCCTGTGACACGATCCCAACACTGGGGGCTTACACCGATAAACCCATCTTT. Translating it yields CACDTIPTLGAYTDKPIF.

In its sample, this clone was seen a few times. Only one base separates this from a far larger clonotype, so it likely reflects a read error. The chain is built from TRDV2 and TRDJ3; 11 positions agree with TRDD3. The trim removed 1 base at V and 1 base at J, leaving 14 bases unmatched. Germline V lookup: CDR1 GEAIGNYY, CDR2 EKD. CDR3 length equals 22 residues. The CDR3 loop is CACDTLIGGYAAASWDTRQMFF. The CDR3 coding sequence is TGTGCCTGTGACACTCTGATTGGGGGATACGCCGCGGCATCCTGGGACACCCGACAGATGTTTTTC.